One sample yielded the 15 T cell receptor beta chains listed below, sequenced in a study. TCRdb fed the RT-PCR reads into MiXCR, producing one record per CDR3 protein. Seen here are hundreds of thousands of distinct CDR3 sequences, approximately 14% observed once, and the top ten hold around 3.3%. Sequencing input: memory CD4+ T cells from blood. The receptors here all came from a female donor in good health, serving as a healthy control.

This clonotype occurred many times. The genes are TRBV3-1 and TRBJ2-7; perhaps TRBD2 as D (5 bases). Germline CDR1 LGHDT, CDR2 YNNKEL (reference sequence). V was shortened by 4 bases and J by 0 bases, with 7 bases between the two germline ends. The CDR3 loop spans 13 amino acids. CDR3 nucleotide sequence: TGTGCCAGCAGCCGGGCGGGCTCCTACGAGCAGTACTTC. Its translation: CASSRAGSYEQYF.

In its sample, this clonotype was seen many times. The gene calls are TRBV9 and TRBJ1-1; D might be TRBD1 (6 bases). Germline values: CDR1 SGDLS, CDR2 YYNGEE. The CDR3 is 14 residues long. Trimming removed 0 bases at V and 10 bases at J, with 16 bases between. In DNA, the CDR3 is TGTGCCAGCAGCGTAGAGAATAGCAGGGGTAGAGCTTTCTTT. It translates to CASSVENSRGRAFF.

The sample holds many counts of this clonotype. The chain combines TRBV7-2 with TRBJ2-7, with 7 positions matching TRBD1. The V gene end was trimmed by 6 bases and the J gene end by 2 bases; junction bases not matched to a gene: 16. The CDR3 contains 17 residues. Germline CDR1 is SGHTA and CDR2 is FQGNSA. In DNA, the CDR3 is TGTGCCAGCAGTTTTGGTGTAACTCGGACAGGCGCCTACGAGCAGTACTTC. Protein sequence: CASSFGVTRTGAYEQYF.

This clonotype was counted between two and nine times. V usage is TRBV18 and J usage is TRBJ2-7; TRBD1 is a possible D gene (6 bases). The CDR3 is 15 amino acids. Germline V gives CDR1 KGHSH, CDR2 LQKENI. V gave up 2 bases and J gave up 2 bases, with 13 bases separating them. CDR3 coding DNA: TGTGCCAGCTCACCATATACTGGACAGCCCTACGAGCAGTACTTC. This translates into CASSPYTGQPYEQYF.

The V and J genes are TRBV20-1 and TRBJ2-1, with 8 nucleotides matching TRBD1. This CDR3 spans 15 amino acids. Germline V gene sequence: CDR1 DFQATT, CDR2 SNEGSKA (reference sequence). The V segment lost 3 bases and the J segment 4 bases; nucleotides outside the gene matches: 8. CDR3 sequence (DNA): TGCAGTGCTAGTTTGGGGCGACAGGGGTACAATGAGCAGTTCTTC. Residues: CSASLGRQGYNEQFF.

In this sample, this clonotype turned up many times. CDR3 region: CAISLAGARDEQFF. The CDR3 DNA reads TGTGCCATCAGTCTAGCGGGAGCCAGGGATGAGCAGTTCTTC. The chain is built from TRBV10-3 and TRBJ2-1; TRBD2 agrees at 10 bases. This CDR3 has 14 amino acids. Unmatched junction bases numbered 6, after V lost 5 bases and J lost 8 bases. CDR1 and CDR2 (germline): ENHRY, SYGVKD.

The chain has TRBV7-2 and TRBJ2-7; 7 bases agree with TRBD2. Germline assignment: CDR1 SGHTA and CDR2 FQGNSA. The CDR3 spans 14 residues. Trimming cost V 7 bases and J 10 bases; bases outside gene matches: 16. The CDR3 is CASTPFSGQRAQYF. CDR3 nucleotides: TGTGCCAGCACCCCTTTTAGCGGGCAGAGGGCACAGTACTTC.

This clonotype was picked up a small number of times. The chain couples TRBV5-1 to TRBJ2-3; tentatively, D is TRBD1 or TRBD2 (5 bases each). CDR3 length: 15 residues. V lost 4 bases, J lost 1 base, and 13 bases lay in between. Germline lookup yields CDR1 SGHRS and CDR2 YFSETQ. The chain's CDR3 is CASSLPGPRTDTQYF. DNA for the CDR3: TGCGCCAGCAGCCTACCGGGACCACGCACAGATACGCAGTATTTT.

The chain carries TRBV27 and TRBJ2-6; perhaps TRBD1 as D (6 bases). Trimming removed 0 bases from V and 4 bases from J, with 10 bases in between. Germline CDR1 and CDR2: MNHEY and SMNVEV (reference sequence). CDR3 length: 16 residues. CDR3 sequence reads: CASSLSWGLGANVLTF. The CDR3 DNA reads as TGTGCCAGCAGTTTATCCTGGGGGCTGGGGGCCAACGTCCTGACTTTC.

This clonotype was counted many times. The CDR3 sequence: CASSQGARKFYEQYF. For the CDR3, the DNA is TGCGCCAGCAGCCAAGGGGCAAGGAAATTCTACGAGCAGTACTTC. This chain joins TRBV4-3 and TRBJ2-7; no clear D gene. Germline values: CDR1 LGHNA, CDR2 YSLEER. V was pared by 1 base and J by 3 bases, with 13 bases between. CDR3 length equals 15 residues.

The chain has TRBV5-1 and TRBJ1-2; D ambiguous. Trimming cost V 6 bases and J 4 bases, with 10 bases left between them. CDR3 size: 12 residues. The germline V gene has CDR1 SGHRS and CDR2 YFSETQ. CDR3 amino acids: CASKGALYGYTF. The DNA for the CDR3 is TGCGCCAGCAAAGGAGCCCTCTATGGCTACACCTTC.

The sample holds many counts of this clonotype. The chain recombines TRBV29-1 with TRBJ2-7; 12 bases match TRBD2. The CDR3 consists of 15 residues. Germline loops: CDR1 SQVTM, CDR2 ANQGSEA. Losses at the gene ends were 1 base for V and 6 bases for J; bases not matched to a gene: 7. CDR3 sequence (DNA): TGCAGCGTTGAAGGACTAGCGGGGGAGCGAGGCGAGCAGTACTTC. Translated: CSVEGLAGERGEQYF.

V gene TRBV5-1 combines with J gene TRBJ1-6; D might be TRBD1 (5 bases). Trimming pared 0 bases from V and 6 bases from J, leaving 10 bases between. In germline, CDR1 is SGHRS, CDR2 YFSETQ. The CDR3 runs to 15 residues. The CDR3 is CASSLDGGLNSPLHF. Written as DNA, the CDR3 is TGCGCCAGCAGCTTGGATGGGGGACTTAATTCACCCCTCCACTTT. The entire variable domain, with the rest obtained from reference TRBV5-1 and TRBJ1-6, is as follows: KAGVTQTPRYLIKTRGQQVTLSCSPISGHRSVSWYQQTPGQGLQFLFEYFSETQRNKGNFPGRFSGRQFSNSRSEMNVSTLELGDSALYLCASSLDGGLNSPLHFGNGTRLTVT.

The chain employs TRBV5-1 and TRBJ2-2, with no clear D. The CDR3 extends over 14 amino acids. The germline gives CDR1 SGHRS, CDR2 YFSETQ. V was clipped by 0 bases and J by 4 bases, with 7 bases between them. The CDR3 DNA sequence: TGCGCCAGCAGCTTGGGAGGATCCACCGGGGAGCTGTTTTTT. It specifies CASSLGGSTGELFF.

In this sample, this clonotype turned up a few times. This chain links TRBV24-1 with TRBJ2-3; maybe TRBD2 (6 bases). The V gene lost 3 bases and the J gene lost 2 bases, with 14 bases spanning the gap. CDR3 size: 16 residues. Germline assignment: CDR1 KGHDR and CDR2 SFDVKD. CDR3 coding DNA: TGTGCCACCAGTGATCCGGGACTTTTCGACACAGATACGCAGTATTTT. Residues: CATSDPGLFDTDTQYF.